The clone carrying this T cell receptor (beta chain) came up once. The same CDR3 also results from other DNA sequences found in this sample. The data derive from a study of blood T cell repertoires in COVID-19. Methods used by the authors: By means of reference gene primer amplification, nucleated cell counts were estimated. Repertoires were generated with immunoSEQ multiplex PCR, while TCRdb's copy carries only in-frame clones and drops some. V and J calls and clone size come straight from that table; D and trimming were deduced from the DNA. The data contain some 97,000 clones, 80% to 95% of them seen just once; the ten biggest clones take up around 5.4%. The germline V gene has CDR1 MNHEY and CDR2 SVGEGT. This CDR3 has 14 amino acids. V shed 0 bases and J shed 0 bases, with 6 bases lying between them.

The sequencing input was peripheral blood. The V and J genes are TRBV6-2 or TRBV6-3 and TRBJ2-7; the D is unclear. This receptor was obtained from a man between 65 and 85 years old with acute or convalescent COVID-19. Here the CDR3 reads CASSYSSGSYEQYF. CDR3 nucleotide sequence: TGTGCCAGCAGTTACTCGTCAGGCTCCTACGAGCAGTACTTC.